This passage covers 26 T cell receptor beta chains from one sample sequenced in a study of Ad26.COV2.S vaccination and SARS-CoV-2 variants. Method: immunoSEQ multiplex PCR; TCRdb's copy keeps in-frame clones and lacks some. This table holds fewer than 500,000 clones, approximately 89% found once. Treatment in this sample: roughly 20 received Ad26.COV2.S at low or high dose, single or two shots; five or six received placebo; per-sample allocation not given. The investigators took samples on day 63 after the first vaccine or placebo injection. This sample comprised peripheral blood, obtained in a trial of Ad26.COV2.S vaccine versus placebo. The receptors shown here come from a person between 18 and 65 years old who received the Ad26.COV2.S COVID-19 vaccine or a placebo.

The rearrangement uses TRBV6-5 and TRBJ2-7, with TRBD1 matching over 9 bases. The germline gives CDR1 MNHEY, CDR2 SVGAGI. This CDR3 comprises 14 residues. V gave up 6 bases and J gave up 10 bases; unmatched junction bases: 13. CDR3 in amino acids: CASSATGTGTQQYF. In DNA, the CDR3 is TGTGCCAGCAGCGCGACCGGGACAGGGACTCAACAGTACTTC.

The gene calls are TRBV18 and TRBJ2-1, with TRBD1 matching 9 bases. This CDR3 region has 15 residues. V was pared by 6 bases and J by 1 base, with 4 bases of the junction left unmatched. The germline CDR1 and CDR2 sequences are KGHSH and LQKENI. CDR3 nucleotide sequence: TGTGCCAGCTCCTTCGGACAGGGGTCCTACAATGAGCAGTTCTTC. Translated: CASSFGQGSYNEQFF. The whole variable domain, remainder taken from reference TRBV18 and TRBJ2-1, is NAGVMQNPRHLVRRRGQEARLRCSPMKGHSHVYWYRQLPEEGLKFMVYLQKENIIDESGMPKERFSAEFPKEGPSILRIQQVVRGDSAAYFCASSFGQGSYNEQFFGPGTRLTVL.

This clone occurred once. The chain links TRBV7-8 to TRBJ2-7; D perhaps matches TRBD2 (5 bases). The CDR3 consists of 16 residues. Germline lookup yields CDR1 SGHVS and CDR2 FQNEAQ. The V end lost 3 bases, the J end lost 6 bases, and 21 bases lay between the germline ends. The CDR3 here is CASSFGLSGVIREQYF. CDR3 sequence (DNA): TGTGCCAGCAGCTTTGGGCTCTCCGGGGTGATCCGCGAGCAGTACTTC.

Written as DNA, the CDR3 is TGTGCCAGCACGGGAGGCCTTCTTGGCGGGGAGCTGTTTTTT. This translates into CASTGGLLGGELFF. The genes are TRBV2 and TRBJ2-2, with 7 nucleotides matching TRBD2. Trimming at V came to 7 bases and at J to 7 bases, leaving 9 bases not matched to a gene. Germline values: CDR1 SNHLY, CDR2 FYNNEI. The CDR3 totals 14 residues.

This chain connects TRBV19 to TRBJ1-6, with TRBD1 as a possible D gene (6 bases). V lost 5 bases and J lost 6, with 11 bases in between. CDR3 length: 14 residues. CDR1 and CDR2 from the germline V gene are LNHDA and SQIVND (reference sequence). The CDR3: CASSEGHRNSPLHF. Written as DNA, the CDR3 is TGTGCCAGTAGTGAGGGACATCGTAATTCACCCCTCCACTTT.

The chain joins TRBV7-2 to TRBJ1-1, with 9 bases identical to TRBD1. V trimming: 4 bases; J trimming: 4 bases; junction bases outside the gene matches: 7. Germline assignment: CDR1 SGHTA and CDR2 FQGNSA. This CDR3 has 15 residues. For the CDR3, the DNA is TGTGCCAGCAGCTACCCGGACAGGGGATTCACTGAAGCTTTCTTT. Encoded protein: CASSYPDRGFTEAFF.

V is TRBV18 and J is TRBJ2-2; TRBD1 matches 9 bases. This CDR3 comprises 17 residues. CDR1 is KGHSH and CDR2 is LQKENI in the germline V gene. The ends lost 5 bases at V and 6 bases at J; junction bases unmatched: 13. CDR3 DNA: TGTGCCAGCTCATACTTCGGGACAGGGCCTTCGGCCGGGGAGCTGTTTTTT. It encodes CASSYFGTGPSAGELFF.

The chain combines TRBV20-1 with TRBJ2-5; D is unclear. Trimming took off 3 bases at V and 5 bases at J, with 7 bases between the two ends. This CDR3 is 11 amino acids long. CDR1 is DFQATT and CDR2 is SNEGSKA in the germline V gene (reference sequence). In DNA, the CDR3 is TGCAGTGCTAGTAAGGGTGAGACCCAGTACTTC. This sequence encodes CSASKGETQYF.

V and J are TRBV7-2 and TRBJ1-1, with D perhaps matching TRBD1 (5 bases). V lost 1 base and J 4 bases, leaving 13 bases between the germline ends. The CDR3 covers 15 residues. CDR1 is SGHTA and CDR2 is FQGNSA in the germline V gene. CDR3 loop: CASSLDRGRITEAFF. The CDR3, as DNA: TGTGCCAGCAGCTTAGATAGGGGAAGAATCACTGAAGCTTTCTTT.

The J gene is TRBJ2-2, the V gene TRBV7-6; 7 nucleotides align to TRBD1. This CDR3 contains 15 residues. The V gene end was trimmed by 1 base and the J gene end by 3 bases; junction bases not matched to a gene: 2. The germline CDR1 and CDR2 sequences are SGHVS and FNYEAQ. CDR3 protein: CASSLGQGDTGELFF. The CDR3 DNA sequence: TGTGCCAGCAGCTTAGGGCAGGGGGACACCGGGGAGCTGTTTTTT.

The chain recombines TRBV29-1 with TRBJ2-5, with D possibly matching TRBD2 (6 bases). Per the germline V gene, CDR1 is SQVTM and CDR2 is ANQGSEA. The CDR3 is 14 residues long. V lost 1 base and J lost 5, with 14 bases in between. The CDR3 sequence is CSVEGGGTSETQYF. The CDR3, as DNA: TGCAGCGTTGAAGGGGGTGGGACTTCGGAGACCCAGTACTTC. The full variable domain, its missing parts supplied by reference TRBV29-1 and TRBJ2-5, is SAVISQKPSRDICQRGTSLTIQCQVDSQVTMMFWYRQQPGQSLTLIATANQGSEATYESGFVIDKFPISRPNLTFSTLTVSNMSPEDSSIYLCSVEGGGTSETQYFGPGTRLLVL.

The chain carries TRBV19 and TRBJ1-1; D is undetermined. CDR1 is LNHDA and CDR2 is SQIVND in the germline V gene (reference sequence). V lost 1 base and J lost 4, with 7 bases in between. CDR3 size: 13 residues. This chain's CDR3 is CASSIGPATEAFF. CDR3 nucleotides: TGTGCCAGTAGTATAGGTCCGGCCACTGAAGCTTTCTTT.

The CDR3, as DNA: TGTGCCAGGGGTGCGGCAGATACGCAGTATTTT. This sequence encodes CARGAADTQYF. J is TRBJ2-3 and V is TRBV2; D gene uncertain. Trimming removed 9 bases at V and 4 bases at J, with 8 bases between. CDR1 and CDR2 (germline): SNHLY, FYNNEI. CDR3 length: 11 residues.

This sequence joins TRBV12-3 or TRBV12-4 and TRBJ2-6; D unresolved. The CDR3 extends over 13 amino acids. Trimming took 7 bases from V and 0 from J, leaving 4 bases between them. The CDR3 sequence is CASKRSGANVLTF. CDR3 coding DNA: TGTGCCAGCAAACGCTCTGGGGCCAACGTCCTGACTTTC.

The rearrangement joins TRBV6-6 to TRBJ1-3, with D tentatively TRBD1 (6 bases). The CDR3 spans 14 residues. Germline V lookup: CDR1 MNHNY, CDR2 SVGAGI (reference sequence). The ends were cut back, 7 bases at V and 4 bases at J, with 14 bases in the middle. CDR3 region: CASKGVGDGNTIYF. The CDR3 DNA reads as TGTGCCAGCAAGGGGGTGGGGGACGGAAACACCATATATTTT.

The chain links TRBV3-1 (or the pseudogene TRBV3-2) to TRBJ2-7; tentatively, D is TRBD2 (5 bases). Germline CDR1 LGHDT, CDR2 YNNKEL (reference sequence). The CDR3 loop spans 13 amino acids. V was cut by 4 bases and J by 5 bases, with 12 bases left in between. CDR3 sequence (DNA): TGTGCCAGCAGCCTCGGGGAGAGGAACGAGCAGTACGTC. Translating it yields CASSLGERNEQYV.

This chain connects TRBV29-1 to TRBJ1-1; no definite D call. Germline CDR1 reads SQVTM; CDR2 reads ANQGSEA. The CDR3 extends over 11 amino acids. Trimming removed 4 bases at V and 3 bases at J, with 6 bases between. The CDR3 is CSVGGYTEAFF. DNA of the CDR3: TGCAGCGTTGGAGGGTACACTGAAGCTTTCTTT.

V gene TRBV11-2 combines with J gene TRBJ1-5; D unclear. CDR3 length: 12 residues. Trimming left V 0 bases short and J 6 bases short, with 3 bases between. Per the germline V gene, CDR1 is SGHAT and CDR2 is FQNNGV. The CDR3 here is CASSLEGQPQHF. CDR3 bases: TGTGCCAGCAGCTTAGAGGGTCAGCCCCAGCATTTT.

The chain couples TRBV5-1 to TRBJ1-2; D is uncertain. This CDR3 contains 13 residues. Looked up from germline, CDR1 is SGHRS and CDR2 is YFSETQ. V was pared by 0 bases and J by 4 bases, with 7 bases between. In nucleotides, the CDR3 is TGCGCCAGCAGCTTGGGGGCAGTCTATGGCTACACCTTC. It encodes CASSLGAVYGYTF. Combining the CDR3 with reference TRBV5-1 and TRBJ1-2 gives the whole variable domain KAGVTQTPRYLIKTRGQQVTLSCSPISGHRSVSWYQQTPGQGLQFLFEYFSETQRNKGNFPGRFSGRQFSNSRSEMNVSTLELGDSALYLCASSLGAVYGYTFGSGTRLTVV.

The chain employs TRBV7-9 and TRBJ2-5, with D possibly matching TRBD2 (5 bases). V was trimmed by 4 bases and J by 5 bases, leaving 17 bases between them. CDR1 SEHNR and CDR2 FQNEAQ come from the germline V gene (reference sequence). The CDR3 is 15 amino acids. The CDR3 DNA follows: TGTGCCAGCAGCTCAACTAAGAGGGCTGGGGAGACCCAGTACTTC. The encoded protein is CASSSTKRAGETQYF.

V is TRBV12-3 or TRBV12-4 and J is TRBJ2-7; D unclear. V was clipped by 6 bases and J by 6 bases, with 12 bases between them. This CDR3 contains 12 residues. CDR3 amino acids: CASSLNAVEQYF. The DNA for the CDR3 is TGTGCCAGCAGCTTAAACGCGGTCGAGCAGTACTTC.

The chain employs TRBV6-2 or TRBV6-3 and TRBJ2-7; D is undetermined. The CDR3 is 15 amino acids. V lost 0 bases and J lost 3, with 12 bases in between. The germline CDR1 and CDR2 sequences are MNHEY and SVGEGT. The CDR3 bases are TGTGCCAGCAGTTACTCGACACAGAGTTACTACGAGCAGTACTTC. It specifies CASSYSTQSYYEQYF.

The chain recombines TRBV7-2 with TRBJ1-1, with D possibly being TRBD1 (5 bases). Germline CDR1 SGHTA, CDR2 FQGNSA. Between the trimmed V and J ends, which lost 0 bases and 0 bases, there was a span of 14 bases. The CDR3 length is 17 residues. CDR3 sequence reads: CASSLALGVRLNTEAFF. The DNA for the CDR3 is TGTGCCAGCAGCTTAGCCTTGGGGGTAAGGTTGAACACTGAAGCTTTCTTT.

This clone was observed once. This chain joins TRBV6-6 and TRBJ2-7; D is uncertain. The CDR3 length is 16 residues. Germline V gene lookup returns CDR1 MNHNY and CDR2 SVGAGI (reference sequence). The germline V and J ends were trimmed by 0 bases and 5 bases, with 17 bases remaining between them. DNA of the CDR3: TGTGCCAGCAGTTACTCGTTCGGCGCCCCTCGCAACGAGCAGTACTTC. This sequence encodes CASSYSFGAPRNEQYF.

V and J are TRBV10-3 and TRBJ2-1; 10 bases fit TRBD2. This CDR3 region has 15 residues. V lost 4 bases, J lost 5 bases, and 5 bases stayed unmatched. Looked up from germline, CDR1 is ENHRY and CDR2 is SYGVKD. For the CDR3, the DNA is TGTGCCATCAGTGTCCAGCGGGGGGGTAACAATGAGCAGTTCTTC. The encoded protein is CAISVQRGGNNEQFF.

The J gene is TRBJ1-1, the V gene TRBV10-3, with unresolved D. The germline gives CDR1 ENHRY, CDR2 SYGVKD. CDR3 size: 12 residues. V gave up 8 bases and J gave up 0 bases, with 7 bases separating them. CDR3 in amino acids: CAIAAVNTEAFF. In DNA, the CDR3 is TGTGCCATCGCCGCGGTGAACACTGAAGCTTTCTTT.